This is a list of T cell receptor beta chains from one sample in a study of blood T cells in healthy people across ages. Each CDR3 protein is one row after TCRdb ran MiXCR on the 5' RACE reads. Of about 1.4 million distinct CDR3 sequences listed, roughly 60% are singletons. Sequenced input: blood. The receptors stem from a man in his late teens or twenties in good health. CDR3s include the opening cysteine and the closing phenylalanine or tryptophan. D genes are given only for firm matches.

cdr3_length: 15; d_call: TRBD2; j_call: TRBJ2-7; v_call: TRBV6-5; cdr3_aa: CASSSSRRGLAVQYF
cdr3_length: 12; d_call: -; j_call: TRBJ1-5; v_call: TRBV20-1; cdr3_aa: CSGGARGQPQHF
cdr3_length: 14; d_call: TRBD1; j_call: TRBJ1-1; v_call: TRBV5-6; cdr3_aa: CASSLPTGGTEAFF
cdr3_length: 15; d_call: -; j_call: -; v_call: TRBV12-3/TRBV12-4; cdr3_aa: CASSSQGGGTYEQYF
cdr3_length: 18; d_call: TRBD2; j_call: -; v_call: TRBV5-5; cdr3_aa: CASSLREGRPRAYNEQYF
cdr3_length: 10; d_call: -; j_call: TRBJ1-1; v_call: TRBV29-1; cdr3_aa: CSVVGREAFF
cdr3_length: 15; d_call: TRBD1; j_call: TRBJ2-7; v_call: TRBV5-4; cdr3_aa: CASRLGQGDSYEQYF
cdr3_length: 14; d_call: TRBD1; j_call: TRBJ1-6; v_call: TRBV2; cdr3_aa: CASSDRQGASPLHF
cdr3_length: 14; d_call: -; j_call: -; v_call: TRBV4-1; cdr3_aa: CAGSLGLTYNEQYF
cdr3_length: 14; d_call: -; j_call: -; v_call: TRBV10-3; cdr3_aa: CAISESTVDSIQYF
cdr3_length: 12; d_call: -; j_call: TRBJ2-7; v_call: TRBV29-1; cdr3_aa: CSVETRSYEQYF
cdr3_length: 18; d_call: -; j_call: TRBJ2-7; v_call: TRBV20-1; cdr3_aa: CSARDWAGNSLSSYEQYF